This is a list of T cell receptor beta chains from one sample in a study of human T cells and chemical hapten exposure. Each CDR3 protein is one row after TCRdb ran MiXCR on the RACE reads. The sample records 75,000 to 100,000 distinct CDR3 sequences, about an eighth being singletons. The sample here was whole blood, taken in connection with sensitization to the hapten diphenylcyclopropenone (DPC). Receptors originate from a woman aged 55-69 years with alopecia areata. Some clones in this sample may be carry-over from other donors' samples. The CDR3 runs from the conserved cysteine through the conserved F or W. A D gene is named only where the DNA matches it firmly. Expanded clones get a size class; other rows say once, few or many, or leave the size out.

clone size	V gene	J gene	D gene	CDR3 DNA	CDR3 protein
NA	TRBV18	TRBJ1-1	NA	TGTGCCAGCTCGCCGGGCCACGGAGACACTGAAGCTTTCTTT	CASSPGHGDTEAFF
NA	TRBV29-1	TRBJ1-1	NA	TGCAGCGTTGCGGAGCAGGAAGCTTTCTTT	CSVAEQEAFF
few	TRBV10-3	TRBJ1-3	NA	TGTGCCATCGAGGGATCAAGAAACACCATATATTTT	CAIEGSRNTIYF
few	TRBV18	TRBJ1-6	NA	TGTGCCAGCTCACCACCGCGAAGCCAGGGACCAGTGTCACCCCTCCACTTT	CASSPPRSQGPVSPLHF
NA	TRBV20-1	TRBJ2-7	TRBD2	TGCAGTGCTTCTAGACTAGCGGGGCGCTACGAGCAGTACTTC	CSASRLAGRYEQYF
few	TRBV20-1	TRBJ1-2	TRBD1	TGCAGTGCCCCGACAGGGCCCGGCTACACCTTC	CSAPTGPGYTF
few	TRBV29-1	TRBJ1-5	TRBD1	TGCAGCGTAGAACAGGGGGGGGATCAGCCCCAGCATTTT	CSVEQGGDQPQHF
many	TRBV9	TRBJ2-3	NA	TGTGCCAGCAGCGCAGGGGGACTGAACACAGATACGCAGTATTTT	CASSAGGLNTDTQYF
many	TRBV7-2	TRBJ2-1	NA	TGTGCCAGCAGCTTAACGGTGCGGACGGAGCAGTTCTTC	CASSLTVRTEQFF
NA	TRBV4-2	TRBJ1-1	TRBD1	TGTGTCAGCAGCCAAGGACAGGGGGAAGGGGCTTTCTTT	CVSSQGQGEGAFF
many	TRBV7-6	TRBJ2-3	TRBD1	TGTGCCAGCAGGGGGGACAGGGGGAATTTGGATACGCAGTATTTT	CASRGDRGNLDTQYF
few	TRBV4-1	TRBJ1-1	NA	TGCGCCAGCAGGCAGGGAGCGCTGGCTTTCTTT	CASRQGALAFF
NA	TRBV10-3	TRBJ2-3	TRBD1	TGTGCCATCAGGGACAGGGAACCTTACACAGATACGCAGTATTTT	CAIRDREPYTDTQYF
NA	TRBV5-1	TRBJ1-2	TRBD1	TGCGCCAGCAGTTCGGACAGGGGGCCACCGGGCTACACCTTC	CASSSDRGPPGYTF
NA	TRBV4-2	TRBJ2-1	TRBD2	TGTGCCAGCAGCCAAGGGACTAGCGGGGGGGCTTATGAGCAGTTCTTC	CASSQGTSGGAYEQFF
NA	TRBV7-9	TRBJ2-4	NA	TGTGCCAGCAGCTTAGACGGGGGAGCCAAAAACATTCAGTACTTC	CASSLDGGAKNIQYF
many	TRBV12-3/TRBV12-4	TRBJ1-4	NA	TGTGCCAGCAGTGGGACGGGTGAAAAACTGTTTTTT	CASSGTGEKLFF
many	TRBV15	TRBJ2-5	TRBD2	TGTGCCACCAGCAGAGATTATGGGCGGGGGGGAACAGGAAACCAAGAGACCCAGTACTTC	CATSRDYGRGGTGNQETQYF
NA	TRBV7-2	TRBJ1-1	NA	TGTGCCAGCAGCATCAAGGTGGGCAGGGAGGCTTTCTTT	CASSIKVGREAFF
NA	TRBV19	TRBJ1-5	NA	TGTGCCAGTAGTATTATAAGTCTTTGGGGCAATCAGCCCCAGCATTTT	CASSIISLWGNQPQHF
few	TRBV2	TRBJ1-5	NA	TGTGCCAGCAGCGGACAGCCGTATCAGCCCCAGCATTTT	CASSGQPYQPQHF
few	TRBV7-9	TRBJ1-6	NA	TGTGCCAGCAGCGATGGACAGAAGAGCTCCTATAATTCACCCCTCCACTTT	CASSDGQKSSYNSPLHF
few	TRBV7-3	TRBJ2-3	NA	TGTGCCAGCAGAGGACCCACAGATACGCAGTATTTT	CASRGPTDTQYF
NA	TRBV27	TRBJ2-3	TRBD1	TGTGCCAGCAGTTCCCCGCGAGCGGGACAGGGGACAGATACGCAGTATTTT	CASSSPRAGQGTDTQYF
NA	TRBV10-3	TRBJ1-2	NA	TGTGCCATCTCCGGGGAAAACTATGGCTACACCTTC	CAISGENYGYTF
few	TRBV10-3	TRBJ1-1	TRBD1	TGTGCCATCAGAGGACAGGGCCACACTGAAGCTTTCTTT	CAIRGQGHTEAFF
NA	TRBV10-3	TRBJ1-2	NA	TGTGCCATCTTTCTGGTCAATGGCTACACCTTC	CAIFLVNGYTF
NA	TRBV19	TRBJ1-5	NA	TGTGCCAGTAGTATCAGGGCGGCTGGCAATCAGCCCCAGCATTTT	CASSIRAAGNQPQHF
NA	TRBV13	TRBJ1-6	NA	TGTGCCAGCAGCTTTGGGGGACCCTCATCACCCCTCCACTTT	CASSFGGPSSPLHF
many	TRBV18	TRBJ1-4	NA	TGTGCCAGCTCACCAGTGGAACAGGAAAAACTGTTTTTT	CASSPVEQEKLFF
many	TRBV13	TRBJ1-6	NA	TGTGCCAGCAGCGAAACAGGGTTTTCACCCCTCCACTTT	CASSETGFSPLHF
NA	TRBV7-3	TRBJ2-1	NA	TGTGCCAGCAGCTTAAGGGCAGACTACAATGAGCAGTTCTTC	CASSLRADYNEQFF
few	TRBV12-3/TRBV12-4	TRBJ2-5	NA	TGTGCCAGCAGTTTAGGCGGGGCCCAAGAGACCCAGTACTTC	CASSLGGAQETQYF
NA	TRBV20-1	TRBJ1-2	NA	TGCAGTGCTCCTACCCCGGGGGGTTACTACACCTTC	CSAPTPGGYYTF
many	TRBV27	TRBJ2-7	NA	TGTGCCAGCAGTACAGGATCGACTGGACCTACCTACGAGCAGTACTTC	CASSTGSTGPTYEQYF
many	TRBV7-9	TRBJ1-4	NA	TGTGCCAGCAGCTTCTTCACCTGGACAGTGACATATAATGAAAAACTGTTTTTT	CASSFFTWTVTYNEKLFF
NA	TRBV12-3/TRBV12-4	TRBJ2-5	TRBD2	TGTGCCAGCAGTGAACTAGCGGGGAATCAAGAGACCCAGTACTTC	CASSELAGNQETQYF
NA	TRBV20-1	TRBJ2-1	NA	TGCAGTGCTAGAGATTTGTCGGGGGACCACAATGAGCAGTTCTTC	CSARDLSGDHNEQFF
many	TRBV4-2	TRBJ2-7	NA	TGTGCCAGCAGCCAACGAGAAGAGCAGTACTTC	CASSQREEQYF
few	TRBV5-1	TRBJ2-1	NA	TGCGCCAGCAGCATCCAGGTCTATGAGCAGTTCTTC	CASSIQVYEQFF
few	TRBV24-1	TRBJ2-5	NA	TGTGCCACCAGTGAGGGGGGATTCGGGGAGACCCAGTACTTC	CATSEGGFGETQYF
many	TRBV18	TRBJ1-1	NA	TGTGCCAGCTCACCGACCCCACAGGGGAACACTGAAGCTTTCTTT	CASSPTPQGNTEAFF
few	TRBV7-2	TRBJ2-7	TRBD2	TGTGCCAGCATCAAGGGGCTAGCGGGGGCCTACGAGCAGTACTTC	CASIKGLAGAYEQYF
few	TRBV5-1	TRBJ1-1	NA	TGCGCCAGCAGCTTCTGGGACACACCGGGCACTGAAGCTTTCTTT	CASSFWDTPGTEAFF
NA	TRBV7-3	TRBJ1-1	TRBD1	TGTGCCAGCAGCGCGGGACAGTTGAACACTGAAGCTTTCTTT	CASSAGQLNTEAFF
few	TRBV5-8	TRBJ2-7	NA	TGTGCCAGCAGCTTCCCCAATCAGGGCGAGCAGTACTTC	CASSFPNQGEQYF
NA	TRBV2	TRBJ2-7	TRBD2	TGTGCCAGCAGCCCCGGGACTAGCTTCCACGAGCAGTACTTC	CASSPGTSFHEQYF
few	TRBV18	TRBJ2-1	TRBD1	TGTGCCAGCTCAACGTGGGACAGGGGAAACAATGAGCAGTTCTTC	CASSTWDRGNNEQFF